This T cell receptor beta chain was sequenced in a study of shared clonotypes between healthy human individuals. The V and J ends lost 0 bases and 4 bases respectively, with 12 bases between them. Germline CDR1 ENHRY, CDR2 SYGVKD. This CDR3 is 15 amino acids long. The naive CD8 population came from CD45RO-negative cells selected for CCR7, without terminally differentiated effector memory CD45RA+ cells. With respect to this clone: This same CDR3 is encoded by further DNA sequences in the sample.

The assay was immunoSEQ multiplex PCR, and TCRdb's table has in-frame clones only and misses some. Of roughly 2.1 million clones detected, around 93% appear once; the ten largest clones hold about 1.5%. Sequencing used naive CD8+ T cells from PBMCs. This clonotype was sampled from a man between 18 and 29 years old in good health. Some clones in this sample may be carry-over from other donors' samples. The chain recombines TRBV10-3 with TRBJ1-1, with D uncertain. CDR3 protein: CAISESSVRGTEAFF. Here the CDR3 DNA reads TGTGCCATCAGTGAGTCTTCAGTCCGGGGCACTGAAGCTTTCTTT.